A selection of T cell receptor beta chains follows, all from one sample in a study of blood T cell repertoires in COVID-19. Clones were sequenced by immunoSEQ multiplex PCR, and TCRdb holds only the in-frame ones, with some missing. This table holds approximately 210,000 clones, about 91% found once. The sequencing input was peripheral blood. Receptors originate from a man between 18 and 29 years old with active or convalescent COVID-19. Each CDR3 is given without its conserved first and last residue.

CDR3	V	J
ASSYVRGVEEKLF	TRBV6-2/TRBV6-3	TRBJ1-4
ASSSGFTGGTWEKLF	TRBV28	TRBJ1-4
ASSLVVAGQETQY	TRBV11-2	TRBJ2-5
ASSILDAGTDLYTEAF	TRBV19	TRBJ1-1
ASSLEGGTQY	TRBV12-3/TRBV12-4	TRBJ2-5
ASSYRRGTDTQY	TRBV6-6	TRBJ2-3
ASSGGPSFNYGYT	TRBV5-1	TRBJ1-2
ARARDGNKAGASTDTQY	TRBV9	TRBJ2-3
ASSLSLTGHGNTIY	TRBV5-6	TRBJ1-3
ASSLSTSGSYTQY	TRBV13	TRBJ2-3
ASSLGDGNTEAF	TRBV27	TRBJ1-1
ATSDFRERRAF	TRBV24-1	TRBJ1-1
ASSQTDSNNSPLH	TRBV14	TRBJ1-6
ASGDSSNTEAF	TRBV14	TRBJ1-1
ASSRGTGYGYT	TRBV11-2	TRBJ1-2
ASSQDRGTGGFSGANVLT	TRBV4-3	TRBJ2-6
ASSQVRARDFAYEQY	TRBV4-2	TRBJ2-7
ASSYGSGGFTEAF	TRBV6-5	TRBJ1-1
ASSQADRSTNEKLF	TRBV4-2	TRBJ1-4
ASSLPGGSPNTGELF	TRBV19	TRBJ2-2
ASRIQGYSGANVLT	TRBV19	TRBJ2-6
ASSIGQGATYEQY	TRBV19	TRBJ2-7
ASSPDRWSSTDTQY	TRBV7-2	TRBJ2-3
ASSYSLGDTEAF	TRBV6-5	TRBJ1-1
ASTGGTPTDGELF	TRBV18	TRBJ2-2
ASRPGQGYNEQF	TRBV7-9	TRBJ2-1
ASSSGTGGNEQF	TRBV19	TRBJ2-1
ASSVGPGLNEKLF	TRBV9	TRBJ1-4